This TCR beta chain was identified during a study of Ad26.COV2.S vaccination and SARS-CoV-2 variants. Notes on the study in general: An underestimation of total T cell responses may have resulted from the TCR breadth and depth analyses. Participants in the vaccine arm had higher spike-specific TCR breadth; placebo recipients had lower.

The treatment here: around 19 received Ad26.COV2.S at low or high dose, single or two shots; five or six received placebo; per-sample allocation not given. Repertoires come from day 63 after the first vaccine or placebo injection. Assay: immunoSEQ multiplex PCR; the TCRdb copy retains only in-frame clones and omits some. The top ten hold more than 7% of the sample, which has about 380,000 clones, 83% seen once. As concerns this clone: Its antigen is unknown.

After removal of 3 bases from V and 4 bases from J, the junction contained 6 bases not matched to a gene. The CDR3 runs to 15 residues. The germline gives CDR1 MNHNS, CDR2 SASEGT. This sequence joins TRBV6-1 and TRBJ2-7, with 10 bases that match TRBD1. The receptor was isolated from a person between 18 and 65 years old who received the Ad26.COV2.S COVID-19 vaccine or a placebo. The sequencing used peripheral blood, collected in a trial of Ad26.COV2.S vaccine versus placebo. CDR3 in DNA: TGTGCCAGCAGTGAGGCCGGGACAGGGGCATACGAGCAGTACTTC. This gives the protein CASSEAGTGAYEQYF.